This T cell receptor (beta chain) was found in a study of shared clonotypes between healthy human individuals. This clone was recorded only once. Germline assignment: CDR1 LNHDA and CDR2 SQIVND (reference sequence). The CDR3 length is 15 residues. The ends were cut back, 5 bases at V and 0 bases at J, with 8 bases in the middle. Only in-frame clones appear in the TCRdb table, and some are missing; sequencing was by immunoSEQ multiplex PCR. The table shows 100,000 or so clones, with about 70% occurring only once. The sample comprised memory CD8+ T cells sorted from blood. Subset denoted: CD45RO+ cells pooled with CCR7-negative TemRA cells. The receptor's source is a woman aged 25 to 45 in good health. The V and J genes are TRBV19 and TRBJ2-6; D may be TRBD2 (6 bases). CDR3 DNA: TGTGCCAGTAGTGGAGGGCACTCTGGGGCCAACGTCCTGACTTTC. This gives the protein CASSGGHSGANVLTF.